The 29 T cell receptor beta chains reported below all come from one sample, sequenced in a study of T-cell reconstitution after alpha-beta-depleted transplantation in children. It was with unique molecular identifiers that the TCRbeta library was prepared. One entry per CDR3 protein results from TCRdb running MiXCR on the PCR reads. The top ten hold about 3% of the sample, which has over 150,000 distinct CDR3 sequences, about 6.3% seen once. The sequencing here drew on PBMCs from the stem cell graft donor, taken from the stem cell graft. The receptors here all came from a human donor who donated a stem cell graft to a child with Wiskott-Aldrich syndrome.

This clonotype was counted only a few times. The V gene is TRBV6-1, the J gene TRBJ2-2, with 15 positions matching TRBD2. The length of the CDR3 is 16 residues. Trimming removed 8 bases from V and 4 bases from J; junction bases left unmatched: 5. From germline, CDR1 is MNHNS and CDR2 SASEGT. CDR3 coding DNA: TGTGCCAGCGGGGGACTAGCGGGGGGTGTCACCGGGGAGCTGTTTTTT. Translation gives CASGGLAGGVTGELFF.

This clonotype was picked up many times. This rearrangement joins TRBV6-1 to TRBJ2-4; D is unclear. This CDR3 spans 15 amino acids. The germline V gene encodes CDR1 MNHNS and CDR2 SASEGT. With 9 bases removed from V and 5 bases from J, the gap between germline ends came to 20 bases. CDR3 residues: CASTTQELNQNIQYF. The CDR3 DNA follows: TGTGCCAGTACAACCCAGGAACTAAACCAAAACATTCAGTACTTC.

The chain employs TRBV20-1 and TRBJ1-5; tentatively, D is TRBD1 (5 bases). CDR3 size: 14 residues. The germline V and J ends were trimmed by 6 bases and 0 bases, with 12 bases remaining between them. CDR1 is DFQATT and CDR2 is SNEGSKA in the germline V gene (reference sequence). CDR3 residues: CSARESHSNQPQHF. The DNA of the CDR3 is TGCAGTGCCAGGGAGTCTCATAGCAATCAGCCCCAGCATTTT.

The rearrangement uses TRBV5-1 and TRBJ2-7; 11 nucleotides line up with TRBD1. In germline, CDR1 is SGHRS, CDR2 YFSETQ. The ends lost 4 bases at V and 5 bases at J; junction bases unmatched: 5. This CDR3 spans 14 amino acids. The CDR3: CASSGGQGVHEQYF. The CDR3 nucleotides read TGCGCCAGCAGCGGGGGACAGGGGGTCCACGAGCAGTACTTC. Combining the CDR3 with reference TRBV5-1 and TRBJ2-7 gives the whole variable domain KAGVTQTPRYLIKTRGQQVTLSCSPISGHRSVSWYQQTPGQGLQFLFEYFSETQRNKGNFPGRFSGRQFSNSRSEMNVSTLELGDSALYLCASSGGQGVHEQYFGPGTRLTVT.

This clonotype was recorded a few times. V gene TRBV7-9 combines with J gene TRBJ1-6; D possibly corresponds to TRBD1 (6 bases). The CDR3 has 12 amino acids. Germline V gene data show CDR1 as SEHNR and CDR2 as FQNEAQ (reference sequence). V lost 10 bases and J 10 bases, leaving 14 bases between the germline ends. In nucleotides, the CDR3 is TGTGCCATCGGACAGTGGGACTCACCCCTCCACTTT. Translation gives CAIGQWDSPLHF.

This clonotype was detected many times. This chain joins TRBV20-1 and TRBJ2-5, with D maybe TRBD2 (6 bases). CDR3 size: 13 residues. The germline gives CDR1 DFQATT, CDR2 SNEGSKA (reference sequence). Between the trimmed V and J ends, which lost 2 bases and 5 bases, there was a span of 12 bases. The CDR3 region has the DNA TGCAGTGCTAGAAGTCTAGCGTTCGAGACCCAGTACTTC. Its translation is CSARSLAFETQYF.

Note on this clonotype: A read error may be the cause here, since a much bigger clone is one base away. The chain combines TRBV9 with TRBJ2-1; weak D call: TRBD2 (6 bases). Per germline, CDR1 SGDLS and CDR2 YYNGEE. CDR3 size: 17 residues. This chain's CDR3 is CASSVGWGEWSFNEQFF. DNA of the CDR3: TGTGCCAGCAGCGTGGGGTGGGGGGAATGGTCCTTCAATGAGCAGTTCTTC.

This clonotype was seen a few times. The chain recombines TRBV2 with TRBJ2-7; 7 positions agree with TRBD1. This CDR3 region has 14 residues. The germline V gene encodes CDR1 SNHLY and CDR2 FYNNEI. V trimming: 8 bases; J trimming: 0 bases; junction bases outside the gene matches: 7. The CDR3 nucleotides are TGTGCCAGCCAAACCGACAGGGCCTCCTACGAGCAGTACTTC. Translated: CASQTDRASYEQYF. Based on the CDR3 plus reference TRBV2 and TRBJ2-7, the full variable domain is EPEVTQTPSHQVTQMGQEVILRCVPISNHLYFYWYRQILGQKVEFLVSFYNNEISEKSEIFDDQFSVERPDGSNFTLKIRSTKLEDSAMYFCASQTDRASYEQYFGPGTRLTVT.

To note about this clonotype: A much bigger clone sits one base away, suggesting this may be a read error. The J gene is TRBJ2-1, the V gene TRBV7-9, with D tentatively TRBD1 (6 bases). From germline, CDR1 is SEHNR and CDR2 FQNEAQ (reference sequence). The CDR3 is 13 residues long. V lost 5 bases, J lost 9 bases, and 14 bases lay in between. CDR3 DNA sequence: TGTGCCAGCAGCCCAACAGGGAACGGTGAGCAGTTCTTC. Its translation: CASSPTGNGEQFF.

This clonotype was picked up many times. V is TRBV4-3 and J is TRBJ2-1; D is unresolved. With 0 bases removed from V and 2 bases from J, the gap between germline ends came to 11 bases. The CDR3 totals 16 residues. CDR1 is LGHNA and CDR2 is YSLEER in the germline V gene. The CDR3 nucleotides read TGCGCCAGCAGCCAAGAAACTGGTGTCACCTACAATGAGCAGTTCTTC. It codes for CASSQETGVTYNEQFF.

This clonotype came up many times. The chain employs TRBV4-3 and TRBJ1-6, with TRBD1 identical over 11 bases. CDR1 and CDR2 from the germline V gene are LGHNA and YSLEER. The junction had 3 bases not matched to a gene; V was cut back by 2 bases and J by 6 bases. CDR3 length: 16 residues. The CDR3 spells CASSQLGTGGNSPLHF. The CDR3 DNA follows: TGCGCCAGCAGCCAATTAGGGACAGGGGGTAATTCACCCCTCCACTTT.

This rearrangement joins TRBV7-9 to TRBJ2-7; 10 nucleotides align to TRBD2. The CDR3 sequence is 16 residues long. CDR1 and CDR2 (germline): SEHNR, FQNEAQ (reference sequence). V lost 2 bases and J lost 1; bases outside the gene matches: 5. The CDR3 spells CASSLTSGTSSYEQYF. The CDR3 DNA reads TGTGCCAGCAGCTTAACTAGCGGGACCTCATCCTACGAGCAGTACTTC.

This clonotype was recorded many times. The rearrangement joins TRBV6-5 to TRBJ1-6, with D uncertain. Germline assignment: CDR1 MNHEY and CDR2 SVGAGI. CDR3 length equals 13 residues. Trimming left V 2 bases short and J 7 bases short, with 6 bases between. CDR3 in amino acids: CASSYEGNSPLHF. CDR3 DNA: TGTGCCAGCAGTTACGAGGGAAATTCACCCCTCCACTTT.

This clonotype was seen ten or more times. This chain links TRBV10-3 with TRBJ2-2, with TRBD1 as a possible D gene (6 bases). V lost 5 bases, J lost 5 bases, and 18 bases lay in between. This CDR3 has 16 amino acids. CDR1 is ENHRY, CDR2 SYGVKD, per germline. CDR3 nucleotide sequence: TGTGCCATCAGTCCTTCCAGGGGCGTGAAAACCGGGGAGCTGTTTTTT. This translates into CAISPSRGVKTGELFF.

This clonotype appeared many times. The chain employs TRBV3-1 and TRBJ2-2; TRBD2 matches at 7 bases. Germline loops: CDR1 LGHDT, CDR2 YNNKEL (reference sequence). This CDR3 region has 16 residues. V shed 2 bases and J 0 bases; nucleotides not matched to a gene: 3. CDR3 in amino acids: CASSQTLAANTGELFF. The CDR3 DNA is TGTGCCAGCAGCCAAACCCTAGCGGCGAACACCGGGGAGCTGTTTTTT.

This clonotype has at least ten counts. CDR3 sequence reads: CASSLAGADNEQFF. CDR3 nucleotides: TGTGCCAGCAGCCTAGCGGGGGCAGACAATGAGCAGTTCTTC. This rearrangement joins TRBV12-3 or TRBV12-4 to TRBJ2-1; the match to TRBD2 covers 10 bases. The V and J ends lost 6 bases and 5 bases, in that order; junction bases with no gene match: 4. This CDR3 comprises 14 residues.

This clonotype was counted ten times or more. V usage is TRBV20-1 and J usage is TRBJ1-2, with 8 nucleotides matching TRBD1. The germline gives CDR1 DFQATT, CDR2 SNEGSKA (reference sequence). The ends lost 8 bases at V and 5 bases at J; junction bases unmatched: 19. The CDR3 totals 16 residues. Here the CDR3 DNA reads TGCAGTTCCTTCTCAGGGGGCGCTCCTTCGGGGTATGGCTACACCTTC. Encoded protein: CSSFSGGAPSGYGYTF.

V usage is TRBV4-2 and J usage is TRBJ2-5, with 9 bases matching TRBD2. Germline V CDR1 and CDR2: LGHNA, YNFKEQ. The V and J ends lost 2 bases and 0 bases, in that order; junction bases with no gene match: 7. The length of the CDR3 is 17 residues. For the CDR3, the DNA is TGTGCCAGCAGCCAACAGGGGAGACTAGCGGACCAAGAGACCCAGTACTTC. The encoded protein is CASSQQGRLADQETQYF.

The V and J genes are TRBV27 and TRBJ1-5; the D is unclear. Trimming took 3 bases from V and 3 from J, leaving 21 bases between them. The CDR3 contains 18 residues. Germline V lookup: CDR1 MNHEY, CDR2 SMNVEV (reference sequence). The CDR3 spells CASSLDSVNGRPNQPQHF. The DNA of the CDR3 is TGTGCCAGCAGTTTGGACTCGGTGAACGGTAGACCCAATCAGCCCCAGCATTTT.

There are many counts of this clonotype. This chain uses TRBV12-3 or TRBV12-4 with TRBJ2-5, with D unclear. CDR3 length: 13 amino acids. Trimming cost V 7 bases and J 5 bases, with 14 bases left between them. This chain's CDR3 is CASTLGSWETQYF. CDR3 DNA: TGTGCCAGCACTCTTGGGTCGTGGGAGACCCAGTACTTC.

This clonotype was picked up a small number of times. V is TRBV25-1 and J is TRBJ1-6; 9 nucleotides align to TRBD1. This CDR3 has 18 residues. The germline V gene has CDR1 MGHDK and CDR2 SYGVNS. V was pared by 1 base and J by 7 bases, with 11 bases of the junction left unmatched. CDR3 nucleotides: TGTGCCAGCAGTGAATCCTTTACCGGGACAGGGTTCAATTCACCCCTCCACTTT. Its translation: CASSESFTGTGFNSPLHF.

This clonotype appeared many times. V and J are TRBV20-1 and TRBJ2-3; D might be TRBD1 (6 bases). V was clipped by 1 base and J by 4 bases, with 12 bases between them. CDR3 length: 14 residues. Germline-derived CDR1 and CDR2 are DFQATT and SNEGSKA (reference sequence). This CDR3 reads CSARVIQGSDTQYF. The CDR3 coding sequence is TGCAGTGCTAGAGTAATACAGGGATCAGATACGCAGTATTTT.

V gene TRBV27 combines with J gene TRBJ2-3, with a tentative D call TRBD2 (7 bases). This CDR3 has 15 amino acids. CDR1 and CDR2 (germline): MNHEY, SMNVEV (reference sequence). The germline V and J ends were trimmed by 5 bases and 2 bases, with 14 bases remaining between them. The CDR3 DNA sequence: TGTGCCAGCAGTCGTAGGGGGGGGCCCACAGATACGCAGTATTTT. Its translation: CASSRRGGPTDTQYF.

This clonotype has only a few counts. The rearrangement links TRBV5-5 to TRBJ2-1; 10 bases align to TRBD2. This CDR3 contains 15 residues. With V trimmed by 2 bases and J by 6 bases, 5 bases remained unmatched. In germline, CDR1 is SGHKS, CDR2 YYEKEE (reference sequence). DNA for the CDR3: TGTGCCAGCAGCTTCGGGCTAGCGGGAGCCAATGAGCAGTTCTTC. Its translation is CASSFGLAGANEQFF.

As regards this clonotype: With a much larger clone just one base away, this may be a read error. J is TRBJ2-7 and V is TRBV5-5; TRBD1 aligns across 7 bases. Germline-derived CDR1 and CDR2 are SGHKS and YYEKEE (reference sequence). V lost 8 bases to trimming and J lost 2 bases; unmatched junction nucleotides: 10. The CDR3 is 14 residues long. CDR3 DNA: TGTGCCAGGATCCAGGGGCAGGGGGCCTACGAGCAGTACTTC. Its protein product is CARIQGQGAYEQYF.

Many counts were recorded for this clonotype. The chain is built from TRBV12-3 or TRBV12-4 and TRBJ1-2; D not resolved. Trimming removed 5 bases at V and 5 bases at J, with 12 bases between. This CDR3 comprises 13 residues. The CDR3 reads CASSAANYYGYTF. The DNA for the CDR3 is TGTGCCAGCAGTGCGGCCAATTATTATGGCTACACCTTC.

Only a few counts were recorded for this clonotype. The chain employs TRBV18 and TRBJ2-5; D uncertain. The CDR3 length is 14 residues. Germline V gene lookup returns CDR1 KGHSH and CDR2 LQKENI. V was cut by 0 bases and J by 3 bases, with 8 bases left in between. CDR3 DNA sequence: TGTGCCAGCTCACCACCGTGGATGGAAGAGACCCAGTACTTC. This sequence encodes CASSPPWMEETQYF.

This clonotype was counted ten times or more. This chain links TRBV5-1 with TRBJ1-2; a weak D match, TRBD1 (5 bases). The CDR3 loop spans 15 amino acids. Trimming left V 3 bases short and J 3 bases short, with 15 bases between. Germline CDR1 is SGHRS and CDR2 is YFSETQ. This chain's CDR3 is CASSSHRSSDYGYTF. CDR3 nucleotides: TGCGCCAGCAGCTCTCACAGGTCCTCGGACTATGGCTACACCTTC.

This clonotype was counted a few times. CDR3 nucleotides: TGTGCCAGCAGCTTAGCACTATTAGATACGTTCTTAGGCTACAATGAGCAGTTCTTC. Protein product: CASSLALLDTFLGYNEQFF. The gene calls are TRBV7-2 and TRBJ2-1; D gene unclear. The germline V and J ends were trimmed by 0 bases and 3 bases, with 21 bases remaining between them. The CDR3 runs 19 residues. CDR1 and CDR2 (germline): SGHTA, FQGNSA.